These 6 T cell receptor beta chains share one sample of origin, sequenced in a study of cytomegalovirus exposure and HLA in healthy donors. Both 60 Vbeta primers and 13 Jbeta primers went into the PCR. Repertoires were generated with immunoSEQ multiplex PCR, while TCRdb's copy carries only in-frame clones and drops some. Of fewer than 250,000 clones in the sample, over 75% were seen once. Sequenced sample: PBMCs. These receptors came from a woman in her fifties or sixties in good health and CMV-seropositive.

The genes are TRBV7-8 and TRBJ2-5, with D perhaps TRBD2 (6 bases). Germline assignment: CDR1 SGHVS and CDR2 FQNEAQ. V gave up 5 bases and J gave up 5 bases, with 15 bases separating them. The CDR3 covers 14 residues. CDR3 DNA: TGTGCCAGCAGCCCGGGTGGGGGGATTGAGACCCAGTACTTC. Translated: CASSPGGGIETQYF. The whole variable domain, filled in from reference TRBV7-8 and TRBJ2-5, reads GAGVSQSPRYKVAKRGQDVALRCDPISGHVSLFWYQQALGQGPEFLTYFQNEAQLDKSGLPSDRFFAERPEGSVSTLKIQRTQQEDSAVYLCASSPGGGIETQYFGPGTRLLVL.

This chain uses TRBV28 with TRBJ1-2; D is unclear. This CDR3 has 16 residues. Trimming cost V 1 base and J 0 bases, with 12 bases left between them. Germline lookup yields CDR1 MDHEN and CDR2 SYDVKM. CDR3 bases: TGTGCCAGCAGTTTATTACCCCAGACAACTAACTATGGCTACACCTTC. Translating it yields CASSLLPQTTNYGYTF.

This chain connects TRBV7-9 to TRBJ1-5; D may be TRBD1 (6 bases). Trimming stripped 3 bases from V and 7 bases from J, with 16 bases between. CDR1 and CDR2 from the germline V gene are SEHNR and FQNEAQ (reference sequence). CDR3 size: 15 residues. CDR3 DNA: TGTGCCAGCAGCTTGGGTGGGGCGGGGGGCCAGCCCCAGCATTTT. Its translation: CASSLGGAGGQPQHF. The variable domain in full, with the rest retrieved from reference TRBV7-9 and TRBJ1-5, is DTGVSQNPRHKITKRGQNVTFRCDPISEHNRLYWYRQTLGQGPEFLTYFQNEAQLEKSRLLSDRFSAERPKGSFSTLEIQRTEQGDSAMYLCASSLGGAGGQPQHFGDGTRLSIL.

The genes are TRBV19 and TRBJ2-3, with 8 bases fitting TRBD2. CDR1 is LNHDA, CDR2 SQIVND, per germline (reference sequence). With V trimmed by 1 base and J by 0 bases, 0 bases remained unmatched. CDR3 length: 15 amino acids. CDR3 nucleotides: TGTGCCAGTAGTATAGTAGCGGGGAGCACAGATACGCAGTATTTT. It encodes CASSIVAGSTDTQYF.

The chain couples TRBV7-2 to TRBJ1-2, with D hard to call. This CDR3 has 14 amino acids. V gave up 2 bases and J gave up 5 bases, with 12 bases separating them. Per the germline V gene, CDR1 is SGHTA and CDR2 is FQGNSA. The CDR3, as DNA: TGTGCCAGCAGCTTATTCGGGGATGGGTATGGCTACACCTTC. This codes for CASSLFGDGYGYTF.

The genes are TRBV2 and TRBJ2-3; D perhaps matches TRBD2 (5 bases). Germline CDR1 SNHLY, CDR2 FYNNEI. V lost 3 bases to trimming and J lost 5 bases, with 9 bases between them. This CDR3 comprises 13 residues. The CDR3 is CASSEHRGDTQYF. The CDR3 nucleotides are TGTGCCAGCAGTGAGCACCGGGGAGATACGCAGTATTTT.